This T cell receptor (beta chain) was obtained from a study of monozygotic twins with inflammatory bowel disease. Study-wide findings and caveats: Results did not support any single strong IBD-associated signal or clonotype. Among T cells, the various subtypes were not distinguishable.

To note about this clonotype: Its specificity is unknown.

One entry per CDR3 protein, without DNA, is what TCRdb gives after re-calling the 5' RACE reads. The sample has about 330,000 distinct CDR3 sequences. This clonotype was obtained from a human donor with ulcerative colitis or Crohn's disease, or a healthy co-twin of an affected twin (not recorded which). The sample consisted of blood.

CDR3 protein: CASSPYQGDPTDTQYF. J is TRBJ2-3 and V is TRBV21-1; the TCRdb call, TRBD1, lacks DNA for checking. TRBV21-1 is marked as a pseudogene. This CDR3 region has 16 residues.